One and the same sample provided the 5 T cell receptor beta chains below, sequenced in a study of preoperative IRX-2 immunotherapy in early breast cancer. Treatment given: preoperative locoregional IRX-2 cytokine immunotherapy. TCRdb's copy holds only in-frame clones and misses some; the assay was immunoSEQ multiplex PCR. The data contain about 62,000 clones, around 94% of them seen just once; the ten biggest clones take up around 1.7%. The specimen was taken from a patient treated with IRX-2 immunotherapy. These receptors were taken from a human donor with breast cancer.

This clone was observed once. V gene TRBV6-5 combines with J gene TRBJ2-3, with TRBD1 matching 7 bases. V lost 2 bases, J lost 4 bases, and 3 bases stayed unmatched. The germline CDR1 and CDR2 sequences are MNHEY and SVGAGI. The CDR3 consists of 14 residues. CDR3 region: CASSYRQGADTQYF. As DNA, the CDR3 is TGTGCCAGCAGTTACCGGCAGGGGGCAGATACGCAGTATTTT.

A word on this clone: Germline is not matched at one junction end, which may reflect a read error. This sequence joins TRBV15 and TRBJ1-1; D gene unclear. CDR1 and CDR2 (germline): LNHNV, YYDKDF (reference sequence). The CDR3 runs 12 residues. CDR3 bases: TGTGCCACGAGCACGGGGAACACTGAAGCTTTCTTT. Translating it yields CATSTGNTEAFF.

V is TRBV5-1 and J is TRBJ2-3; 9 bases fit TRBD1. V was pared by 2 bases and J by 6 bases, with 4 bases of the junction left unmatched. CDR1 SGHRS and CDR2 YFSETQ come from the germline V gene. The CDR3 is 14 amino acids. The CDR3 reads CASSFGQGWDTQYF. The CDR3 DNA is TGCGCCAGCAGCTTCGGACAGGGGTGGGATACGCAGTATTTT.

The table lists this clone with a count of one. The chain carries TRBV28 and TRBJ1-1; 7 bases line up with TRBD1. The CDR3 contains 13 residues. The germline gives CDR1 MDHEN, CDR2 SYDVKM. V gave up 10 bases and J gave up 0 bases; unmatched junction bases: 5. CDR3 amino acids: CAIKGQLNTEAFF. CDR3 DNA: TGTGCCATCAAGGGACAGTTGAACACTGAAGCTTTCTTT.

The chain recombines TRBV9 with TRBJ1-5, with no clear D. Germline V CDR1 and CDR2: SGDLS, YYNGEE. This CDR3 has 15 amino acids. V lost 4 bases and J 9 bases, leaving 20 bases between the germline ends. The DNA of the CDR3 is TGTGCCAGCAGCTTAACGGACGGCCCCAATAGGCCCCAGCATTTT. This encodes CASSLTDGPNRPQHF.